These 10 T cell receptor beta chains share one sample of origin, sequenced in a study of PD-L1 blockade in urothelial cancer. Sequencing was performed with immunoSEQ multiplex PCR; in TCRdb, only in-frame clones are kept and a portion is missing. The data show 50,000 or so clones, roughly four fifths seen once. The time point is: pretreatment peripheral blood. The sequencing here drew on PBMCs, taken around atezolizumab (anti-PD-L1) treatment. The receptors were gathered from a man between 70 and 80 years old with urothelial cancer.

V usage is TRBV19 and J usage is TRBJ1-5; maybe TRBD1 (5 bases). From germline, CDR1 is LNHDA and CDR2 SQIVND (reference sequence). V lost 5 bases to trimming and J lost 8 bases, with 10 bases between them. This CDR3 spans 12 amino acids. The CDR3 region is CASSLRGEPQHF. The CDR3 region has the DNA TGTGCCAGTAGTCTTAGGGGTGAGCCCCAGCATTTT.

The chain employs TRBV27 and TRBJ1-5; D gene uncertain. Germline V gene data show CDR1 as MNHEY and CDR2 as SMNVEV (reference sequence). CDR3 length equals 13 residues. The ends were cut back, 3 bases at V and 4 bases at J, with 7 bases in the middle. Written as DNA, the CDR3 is TGTGCCAGCAGTTTCGAGAGAAATCAGCCCCAGCATTTT. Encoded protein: CASSFERNQPQHF.

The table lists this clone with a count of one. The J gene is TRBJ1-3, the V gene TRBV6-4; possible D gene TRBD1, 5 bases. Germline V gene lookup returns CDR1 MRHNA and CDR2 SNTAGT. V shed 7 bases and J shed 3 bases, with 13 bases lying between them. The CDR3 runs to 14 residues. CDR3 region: CASTQIRGGNTIYF. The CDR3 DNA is TGTGCCAGCACCCAAATTAGGGGTGGAAACACCATATATTTT.

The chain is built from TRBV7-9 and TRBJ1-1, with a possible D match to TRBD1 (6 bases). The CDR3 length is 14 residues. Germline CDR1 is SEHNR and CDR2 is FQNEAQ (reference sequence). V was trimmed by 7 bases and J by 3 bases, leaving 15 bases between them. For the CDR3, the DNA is TGTGCCAGCACCGCTACAGGGACCGACACTGAAGCTTTCTTT. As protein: CASTATGTDTEAFF.

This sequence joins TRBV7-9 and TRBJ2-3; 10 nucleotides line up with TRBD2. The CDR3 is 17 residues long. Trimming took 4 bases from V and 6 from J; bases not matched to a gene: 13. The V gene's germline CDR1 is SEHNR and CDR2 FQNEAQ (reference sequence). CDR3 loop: CASSSSRAGGRTDTQYF. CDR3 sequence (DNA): TGTGCCAGCAGCTCGTCCCGAGCGGGGGGGAGAACCGATACGCAGTATTTT.

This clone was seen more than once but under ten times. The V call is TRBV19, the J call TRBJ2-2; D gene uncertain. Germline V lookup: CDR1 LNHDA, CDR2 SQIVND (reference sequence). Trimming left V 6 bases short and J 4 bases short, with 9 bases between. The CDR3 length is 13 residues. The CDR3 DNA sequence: TGTGCCAGTAGATTTTATCCCACCGGGGAGCTGTTTTTT. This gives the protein CASRFYPTGELFF.

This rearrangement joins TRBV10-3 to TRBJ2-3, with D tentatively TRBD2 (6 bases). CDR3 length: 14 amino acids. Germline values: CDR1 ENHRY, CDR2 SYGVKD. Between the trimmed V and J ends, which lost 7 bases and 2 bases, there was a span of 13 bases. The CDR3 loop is CAINWAGITDTQYF. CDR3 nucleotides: TGTGCCATCAACTGGGCGGGGATCACAGATACGCAGTATTTT.

As DNA, the CDR3 is TGTGCCAGCAGCCCGATAAACCGGGACAGGGGGCGCAGGACTGAAGCTTTCTTT. This gives the protein CASSPINRDRGRRTEAFF. The rearrangement links TRBV9 to TRBJ1-1, with TRBD1 matching over 12 bases. V was clipped by 4 bases and J by 5 bases; unmatched bases: 15. CDR3 length: 18 residues. Germline assignment: CDR1 SGDLS and CDR2 YYNGEE.

The CDR3 loop reads CASSPPSSSSYNEQFF. The CDR3 DNA follows: TGTGCCAGCTCACCACCGTCCTCTAGCTCCTACAATGAGCAGTTCTTC. This chain joins TRBV18 and TRBJ2-1; D not certain. V lost 0 bases and J lost 0, with 9 bases in between. Germline lookup yields CDR1 KGHSH and CDR2 LQKENI. The CDR3 sequence is 16 residues long.

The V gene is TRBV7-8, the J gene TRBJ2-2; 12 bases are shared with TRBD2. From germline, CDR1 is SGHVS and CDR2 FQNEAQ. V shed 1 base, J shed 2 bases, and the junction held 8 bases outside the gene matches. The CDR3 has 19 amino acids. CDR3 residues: CASSLEVLAGGPNTGELFF. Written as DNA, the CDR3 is TGTGCCAGCAGCTTAGAGGTCCTAGCGGGAGGGCCCAACACCGGGGAGCTGTTTTTT.